Listed here are 9 T cell receptor delta chains from one sample, sequenced in a study of delta chains in infants with herpesvirus infections. Gamma-chain- and delta-chain-specific primers converted PBMC RNA into TCR cDNA. TCRdb ran CATT on the RT-PCR reads. This sample has roughly 290 delta-chain clones, with roughly 3% found just once. The sample in question was peripheral blood, obtained at time point 1 of longitudinal follow-up. The source is a human donor who was a Ugandan infant, either HIV-exposed or HIV-unexposed (not recorded which).

As regards this clone: TCRdb lists the protein of a much larger clone for this DNA, which differs at residue 9, so this is likely a read error; the protein given here is translated from the DNA itself. V usage is TRDV1 and J usage is TRDJ1; 8 bases map to TRDD3. Trimming cost V 4 bases and J 0 bases; bases outside gene matches: 16. Per germline, CDR1 TSWWSYY and CDR2 QGS. The CDR3 totals 19 residues. CDR3 sequence reads: CALGGTSARDTWDTDKLIF. CDR3 sequence (DNA): TGTGCTCTTGGGGGAACTTCCGCGCGGGATACGTGGGACACCGATAAACTCATCTTT.

Comments on this clone: It differs at one base from a far larger clone, so likely a read error. Other DNA sequences in the sample encode the same CDR3. V gene TRDV1 combines with J gene TRDJ1, with 7 bases matching TRDD3. The CDR3 length is 13 residues. Trimming at V came to 5 bases and at J to 8 bases, leaving 8 bases not matched to a gene. CDR1 is TSWWSYY and CDR2 is QGS in the germline V gene. CDR3 sequence: CALGKYWGIKLIF. The CDR3 coding sequence is TGTGCTCTTGGGAAATACTGGGGAATAAAACTCATCTTT.

This clone is termed hyperexpanded. Other DNA sequences in the sample encode the same CDR3. The chain combines TRDV2 with TRDJ1; D not resolved. The CDR3 consists of 13 residues. Germline loops: CDR1 GEAIGNYY, CDR2 EKD. Deletions cut 4 bases from V and 0 bases from J, with 8 bases between. CDR3 DNA: TGTGCCTGTGAGGGGTTGTACACCGATAAACTCATCTTT. It translates to CACEGLYTDKLIF.

This clone was found a few times. A far larger clone is only one base removed, so a read error is likely. The same CDR3 also results from other DNA sequences found in this sample. J is TRDJ1 and V is TRDV1, with D unclear. This CDR3 is 18 amino acids long. The germline V gene has CDR1 TSWWSYY and CDR2 QGS. V shed 2 bases and J shed 0 bases, with 19 bases lying between them. This CDR3 reads CALGERFTELPYTDKLIF. The CDR3 DNA reads TGTGCTCTTGGGGAAAGATTTACCGAGCTCCCGTACACCGATAAACTCATCTTT.

In this sample, this clone is hyperexpanded. Other DNA sequences in this specimen translate into the identical CDR3. The rearrangement uses TRAV38-2/DV8 and TRDJ1, with D tentatively TRDD2 or TRDD3 (5 bases each). The ends were cut back, 0 bases at V and 2 bases at J, with 20 bases in the middle. CDR3 length equals 18 residues. Germline V gene data show CDR1 as TSESDYY and CDR2 as QEAYKQQN. This chain's CDR3 is CAYRSAALPPTGTDKLIF. The CDR3 bases are TGTGCTTATAGGAGCGCGGCCCTCCCCCCTACTGGTACCGATAAACTCATCTTT.

This clone is judged large. The genes are TRDV1 and TRDJ1; 9 bases are shared with TRDD3. After removal of 4 bases from V and 0 bases from J, the junction contained 36 bases not matched to a gene. This CDR3 comprises 26 residues. CDR1 and CDR2 (germline): TSWWSYY, QGS. The CDR3 protein is CALGAIPSLRSLRYWGTDPYTDKLIF. The CDR3, as DNA: TGTGCTCTTGGGGCTATCCCTTCCCTACGGAGCCTAAGGTACTGGGGGACCGACCCTTACACCGATAAACTCATCTTT.

Of note for this clone: This likely stems from a read error, as it lies one base from a far larger clone. Other DNA sequences within the sample encode an identical CDR3. The chain combines TRDV1 with TRDJ1; 13 bases align to TRDD3. CDR3 size: 20 residues. CDR1 and CDR2 from the germline V gene are TSWWSYY and QGS. With V trimmed by 5 bases and J by 0 bases, 15 bases remained unmatched. CDR3 in amino acids: CALGTFLRLGDTQYTDKLIF. The DNA for the CDR3 is TGTGCTCTTGGGACCTTCTTGCGACTGGGGGATACGCAGTACACCGATAAACTCATCTTT.

This clone is large within its sample. The rearrangement uses TRDV2 and TRDJ2; D gene unclear. The CDR3 length is 16 residues. The V end lost 1 base, the J end lost 0 bases, and 11 bases lay between the germline ends. Germline lookup yields CDR1 GEAIGNYY and CDR2 EKD. Here the CDR3 DNA reads TGTGCCTGTGACACGGGTGTGGAAGCTTTGACAGCACAACTCTTCTTT. As protein: CACDTGVEALTAQLFF.

Only a few counts were recorded for this clone. TCRdb pairs this DNA with a much larger clone's protein that differs at residue 3, likely a read error; the protein shown was translated from the DNA. The V gene is TRDV1, the J gene TRDJ1, with a weak D call TRDD3 (5 bases). Germline V gives CDR1 TSWWSYY, CDR2 QGS. This CDR3 is built from 18 residues. The CDR3 DNA reads as TGTGCTCGTGGGGAAAGATTTACCGAACTCCCGTACACCGATAAACTCATCTTT. Amino acids: CARGERFTELPYTDKLIF.